A selection of T cell receptor beta chains follows, all from one sample in a study of beta chain features in type 1 diabetes. The method was immunoSEQ multiplex PCR; TCRdb's version includes in-frame clones alone and lacks a portion of them. There are a few hundred thousand clones in the sample; roughly 15% occur only once, and approximately 0.02% lies in the top ten. Sequencing was performed on naive CD4+ T cells from blood. These receptors originate from a woman between 18 and 29 years old in good health. CDR3s include the opening cysteine and the closing phenylalanine or tryptophan. D genes are given only for firm matches. Only part of the rows carry a size: once, few, many, or a class if the clone is expanded.

>14|once|TRBV7-9|TRBJ1-4|.
CASGQGTTNEKLFF
TGTGCCAGCGGTCAGGGTACCACTAATGAAAAACTGTTTTTT
>15|.|TRBV18|TRBJ2-7|TRBD1
CASSSWDRFGGKQYF
TGTGCCAGCTCATCCTGGGACAGGTTTGGGGGCAAGCAGTACTTC
>12|.|TRBV7-6|TRBJ2-1|.
CASSARLERQFF
TGTGCCAGCAGCGCCCGACTAGAGCGGCAGTTCTTC
>16|.|TRBV19|TRBJ2-1|TRBD2
CASSPVAGVWINEQFF
TGTGCCAGTAGTCCAGTAGCGGGAGTCTGGATCAATGAGCAGTTCTTC
>13|.|TRBV2|TRBJ2-1|TRBD1
CASGTELNNEQFF
TGTGCCAGCGGGACAGAGCTTAACAATGAGCAGTTCTTC
>11|.|TRBV30|TRBJ2-5|.
CAWSVRETQYF
TGTGCCTGGAGTGTTCGAGAGACCCAGTACTTC
>15|.|TRBV28|TRBJ1-2|TRBD1
CASSSGQGTNYGYTF
TGTGCCAGCAGTAGCGGACAGGGGACTAACTATGGCTACACCTTC
>13|.|TRBV28|TRBJ2-1|.
CASSLPGRNEQFF
TGTGCCAGCAGTCTCCCGGGGAGGAATGAGCAGTTCTTC
>16|few|TRBV7-2|TRBJ2-1|TRBD2
CASSLLAGGPENEQFF
TGTGCCAGCAGCTTGTTAGCGGGAGGGCCTGAGAATGAGCAGTTCTTC
>14|few|TRBV5-1|TRBJ2-7|TRBD2
CASSLAGGPYEQYF
TGCGCCAGCAGCTTGGCGGGAGGTCCCTACGAGCAGTACTTC
>11|.|TRBV29-1|TRBJ2-5|.
CSEKVRETQYF
TGCAGCGAGAAGGTCAGGGAGACCCAGTACTTC
>13|.|TRBV11-3|TRBJ1-1|.
CASSFTRNTEAFF
TGTGCCAGCAGCTTTACCAGGAACACTGAAGCTTTCTTT
>9|.|TRBV28|TRBJ2-5|.
CATGQTQYF
TGTGCCACAGGGCAGACCCAGTACTTC
>17|.|TRBV4-3|TRBJ1-2|TRBD1
CASSQEIHRTGGSGYTF
TGCGCCAGCAGCCAAGAGATTCATCGGACAGGGGGCTCTGGCTACACCTTC
>15|.|TRBV5-6|TRBJ2-7|TRBD1
CASSRTGATVYEQYF
TGTGCCAGCAGCCGGACAGGGGCAACGGTCTACGAGCAGTACTTC
>13|few|TRBV30|TRBJ2-1|.
CAWSRGTYNEQFF
TGTGCCTGGTCGCGCGGGACCTACAATGAGCAGTTCTTC
>15|.|TRBV29-1|TRBJ2-1|.
CSVVGGRLPTKEQFF
TGCAGCGTTGTTGGTGGGAGGCTCCCAACAAAAGAGCAGTTCTTC
>14|.|TRBV5-1|TRBJ2-5|TRBD1
CASSLTGEIGTQYF
TGCGCCAGCAGCTTGACAGGGGAGATAGGGACCCAGTACTTC
>18|.|TRBV7-9|TRBJ2-5|TRBD2
CASSLLAGGPGTRETQYF
TGTGCCAGCAGTCTACTAGCGGGAGGGCCGGGCACAAGGGAGACCCAGTACTTC
>15|few|TRBV5-6|TRBJ2-4|TRBD2
CASRSRASGQNIQYF
TGTGCCAGCAGATCCCGAGCTAGCGGCCAAAACATTCAGTACTTC
>14|few|TRBV30|TRBJ1-1|.
CAWYKRGLSTEAFF
TGTGCCTGGTATAAGCGGGGACTATCAACGGAAGCTTTCTTT
>15|few|TRBV14|TRBJ2-7|.
CASSQVGTSSHEQYF
TGTGCCAGCAGCCAAGTCGGAACTAGCTCCCACGAGCAGTACTTC
>14|.|TRBV30|TRBJ1-5|.
CAWSPVKSNQPQHF
TGTGCCTGGAGTCCAGTCAAATCGAATCAGCCCCAGCATTTT
>15|.|TRBV27|TRBJ1-5|TRBD1
CASSLGTGSNQPQHF
TGTGCCAGCAGTCTAGGGACAGGGAGTAATCAGCCCCAGCATTTT
>16|.|TRBV18|TRBJ1-3|TRBD1
CASSPGTAISGNTIYF
TGTGCCAGCTCACCAGGGACAGCAATCTCTGGAAACACCATATATTTT
>17|.|TRBV9|TRBJ2-5|TRBD2
CASSVGASGSSQETQYF
TGTGCCAGCAGCGTAGGGGCTAGCGGGAGTTCGCAAGAGACCCAGTACTTC
>14|.|TRBV6-6|TRBJ2-7|TRBD2
CASSYSGGVYEQYF
TGTGCCAGCAGTTACTCGGGAGGGGTCTACGAGCAGTACTTC
>15|.|TRBV5-1|TRBJ2-1|TRBD2
CASRNNLGREAEQFF
TGCGCCAGCCGCAATAACCTAGGGCGGGAGGCTGAGCAGTTCTTC
>15|.|TRBV18|TRBJ2-7|TRBD2
CASSRWTSGIYEQYF
TGTGCCAGCTCACGCTGGACTAGCGGAATCTACGAGCAGTACTTC
>16|.|TRBV5-6|TRBJ2-2|TRBD1
CASSLFQGAVTGELFF
TGTGCCAGCAGCTTGTTTCAGGGGGCGGTCACCGGGGAGCTGTTTTTT
>15|once|TRBV4-2|TRBJ1-2|.
CASSQDVGLNYGYTF
TGTGCCAGCAGCCAAGATGTGGGGCTTAACTATGGCTACACCTTC
>13|few|TRBV28|TRBJ2-1|.
CASRLPGLDEQFF
TGTGCCAGCAGACTTCCGGGTTTGGATGAGCAGTTCTTC
>15|few|TRBV6-1|TRBJ2-3|TRBD2
CASRYREVSADTQYF
TGTGCCAGCCGCTACCGGGAGGTGTCAGCGGATACGCAGTATTTT
>12|.|TRBV9|TRBJ1-1|.
CASSETGESAFF
TGTGCCAGCAGCGAGACAGGAGAGTCAGCTTTCTTT
>11|.|TRBV28|TRBJ2-3|TRBD2
CASSLQREIFF
TGTGCCAGCAGTTTACAGCGGGAGATTTTCTTT
>12|.|TRBV29-1|TRBJ1-1|.
CSVDPAGTEAFF
TGCAGCGTTGACCCCGCGGGCACTGAAGCTTTCTTT
>17|.|TRBV4-3|TRBJ2-4|TRBD2
CASSYRTSGRARDIQYF
TGCGCCAGCAGCTACCGGACTAGCGGGAGGGCCAGAGACATTCAGTACTTC
>14|.|TRBV5-1|TRBJ2-5|TRBD2
CASTGTSGKETQYF
TGCGCCAGCACCGGGACTAGCGGCAAAGAGACCCAGTACTTC
>14|few|TRBV5-1|TRBJ2-1|TRBD2
CASGSSGAWNEQFF
TGCGCCAGCGGCTCTAGCGGTGCTTGGAATGAGCAGTTCTTC
>15|.|TRBV2|TRBJ2-1|TRBD2
CASGGSSGPYNEQFF
TGTGCCAGCGGAGGATCTAGCGGGCCCTACAATGAGCAGTTCTTC
>14|few|TRBV30|TRBJ2-5|.
CAWTWGGRGETQYF
TGTGCCTGGACCTGGGGAGGGAGGGGGGAGACCCAGTACTTC
>16|few|TRBV5-1|TRBJ2-1|TRBD2
CASRGGGTSPGGEQFF
TGCGCCAGCAGGGGCGGCGGGACTAGCCCAGGGGGTGAGCAGTTCTTC
>15|.|TRBV10-3|TRBJ1-5|.
CAISESVTPNQPQHF
TGTGCCATCAGTGAGTCGGTAACTCCAAATCAGCCCCAGCATTTT
>13|few|TRBV12-5|TRBJ2-7|.
CASGFGADDEQYF
TGTGCTAGTGGTTTTGGGGCTGATGACGAGCAGTACTTC
>14|few|TRBV29-1|TRBJ1-1|.
CSVGRHGVNTEAFF
TGCAGCGTTGGTCGGCACGGGGTGAACACTGAAGCTTTCTTT